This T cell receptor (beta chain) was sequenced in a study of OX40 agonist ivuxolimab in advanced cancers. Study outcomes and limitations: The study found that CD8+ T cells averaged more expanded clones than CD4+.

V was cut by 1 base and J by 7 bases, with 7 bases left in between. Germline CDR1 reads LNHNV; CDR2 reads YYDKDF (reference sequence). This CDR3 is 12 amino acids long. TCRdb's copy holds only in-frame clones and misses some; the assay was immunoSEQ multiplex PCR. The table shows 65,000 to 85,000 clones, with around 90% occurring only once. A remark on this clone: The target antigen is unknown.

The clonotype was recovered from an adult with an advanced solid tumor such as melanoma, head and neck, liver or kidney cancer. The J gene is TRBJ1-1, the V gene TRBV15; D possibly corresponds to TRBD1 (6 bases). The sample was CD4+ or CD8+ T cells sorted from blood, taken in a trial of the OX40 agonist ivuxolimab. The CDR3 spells CATSRVDSEAFF. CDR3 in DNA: TGTGCCACCAGCAGAGTGGACAGTGAAGCTTTCTTT. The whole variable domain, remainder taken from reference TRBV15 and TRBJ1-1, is DAMVIQNPRYQVTQFGKPVTLSCSQTLNHNVMYWYQQKSSQAPKLLFHYYDKDFNNEADTPDNFQSRRPNTSFCFLDIRSPGLGDTAMYLCATSRVDSEAFFGQGTRLTVV.